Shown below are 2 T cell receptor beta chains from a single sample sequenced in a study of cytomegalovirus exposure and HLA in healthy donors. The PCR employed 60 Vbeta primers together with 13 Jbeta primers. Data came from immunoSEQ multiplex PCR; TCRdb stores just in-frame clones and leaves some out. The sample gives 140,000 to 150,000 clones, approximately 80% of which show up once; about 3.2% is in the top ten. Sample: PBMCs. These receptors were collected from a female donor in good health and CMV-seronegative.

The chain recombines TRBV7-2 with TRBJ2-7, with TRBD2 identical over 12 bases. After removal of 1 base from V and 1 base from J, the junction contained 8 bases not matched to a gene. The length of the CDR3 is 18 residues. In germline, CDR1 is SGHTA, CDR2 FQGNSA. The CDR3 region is CASSLDSSGGAWSYEQYF. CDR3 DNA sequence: TGTGCCAGCAGCTTAGATTCTAGCGGGGGGGCTTGGTCCTACGAGCAGTACTTC.

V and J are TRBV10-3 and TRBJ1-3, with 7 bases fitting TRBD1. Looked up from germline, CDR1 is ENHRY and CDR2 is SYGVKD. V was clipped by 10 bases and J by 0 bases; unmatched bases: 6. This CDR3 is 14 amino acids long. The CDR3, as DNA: TGTGCCACCGGGGACAGCGCCTCTGGAAACACCATATATTTT. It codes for CATGDSASGNTIYF.